This TCR beta chain was recovered during a study of shared clonotypes between healthy human individuals. Clones were sequenced by immunoSEQ multiplex PCR, and TCRdb holds only the in-frame ones, with some missing. Of more than 550,000 clones listed, less than 95% are singletons. CD45RO+ cells went into CD8 memory alongside CCR7-negative CD45RA+ TemRA cells. V was shortened by 1 base and J by 0 bases, with 6 bases between the two germline ends. The CDR3 totals 14 residues. CDR1 SNHLY and CDR2 FYNNEI come from the germline V gene. Whole-study findings and limits: Clonotype sharing among donors, it was expected, would be affected by sequencing depth. When compared with the clonotypes that were shared by all four sorted-subset donors, the non-shared clonotypes turned out to have lower generation probabilities. The authors sampled blood alone, and tissue repertoires likely differ.

Of note for this clone: What it binds is unknown.

The rearrangement joins TRBV2 to TRBJ2-5, with D uncertain. The source is a man between 18 and 35 years old in good health. Some clones in this sample may be carry-over from other donors' samples. The sample taken for sequencing was memory CD8+ T cells from PBMCs. Subset noted: CD45RO+ cells pooled with CCR7-negative TemRA cells. CDR3 nucleotides: TGTGCCAGCAGTGAAGGGCGTGACCAAGAGACCCAGTACTTC. It translates to CASSEGRDQETQYF.